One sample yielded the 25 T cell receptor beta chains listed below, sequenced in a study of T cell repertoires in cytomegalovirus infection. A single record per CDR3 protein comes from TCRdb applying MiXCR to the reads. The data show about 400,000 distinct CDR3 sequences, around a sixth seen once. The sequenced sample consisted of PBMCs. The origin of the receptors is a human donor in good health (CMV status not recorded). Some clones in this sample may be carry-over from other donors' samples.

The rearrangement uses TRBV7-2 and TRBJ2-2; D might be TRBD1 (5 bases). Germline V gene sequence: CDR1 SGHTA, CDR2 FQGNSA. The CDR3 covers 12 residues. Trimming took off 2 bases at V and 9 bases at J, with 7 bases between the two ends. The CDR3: CASSLLGRELFF. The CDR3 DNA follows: TGTGCCAGCAGCTTATTGGGGCGGGAGCTGTTTTTT.

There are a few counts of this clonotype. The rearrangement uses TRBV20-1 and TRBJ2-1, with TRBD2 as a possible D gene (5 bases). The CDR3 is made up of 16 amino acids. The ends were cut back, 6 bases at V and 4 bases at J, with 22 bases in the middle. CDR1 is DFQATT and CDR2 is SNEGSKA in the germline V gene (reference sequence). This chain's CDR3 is CSAPNPDSFIYNEQFF. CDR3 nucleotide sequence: TGCAGTGCCCCTAATCCGGACTCTTTTATTTACAATGAGCAGTTCTTC.

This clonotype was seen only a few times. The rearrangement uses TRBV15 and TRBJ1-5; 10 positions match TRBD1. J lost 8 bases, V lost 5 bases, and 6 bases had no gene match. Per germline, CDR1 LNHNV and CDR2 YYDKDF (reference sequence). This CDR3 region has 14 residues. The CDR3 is CATSPRQGAKPQHF. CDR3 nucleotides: TGTGCCACCAGCCCGAGACAGGGGGCGAAGCCCCAGCATTTT.

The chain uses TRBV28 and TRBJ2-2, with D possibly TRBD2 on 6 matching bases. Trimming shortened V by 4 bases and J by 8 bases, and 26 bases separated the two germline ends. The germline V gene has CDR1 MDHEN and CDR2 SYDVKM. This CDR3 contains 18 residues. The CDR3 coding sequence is TGTGCCAGCAGTTATCCCCCGGGGAGGTCCCCTTCCTCGGGGGAGCTGTTTTTT. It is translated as CASSYPPGRSPSSGELFF.

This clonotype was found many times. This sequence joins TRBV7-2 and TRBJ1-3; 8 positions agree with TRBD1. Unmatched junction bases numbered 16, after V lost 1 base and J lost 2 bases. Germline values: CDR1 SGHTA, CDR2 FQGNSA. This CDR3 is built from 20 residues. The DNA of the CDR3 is TGTGCCAGCAGCTTAGTCGGGTCAGAACAGGGGGGTTGGGCTGGAAACACCATATATTTT. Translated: CASSLVGSEQGGWAGNTIYF.

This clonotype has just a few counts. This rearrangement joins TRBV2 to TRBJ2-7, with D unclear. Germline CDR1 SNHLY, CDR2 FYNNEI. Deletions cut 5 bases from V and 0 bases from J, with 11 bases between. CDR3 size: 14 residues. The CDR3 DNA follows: TGTGCCAGCAGTCGAGATCGTAGCTCCTACGAGCAGTACTTC. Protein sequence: CASSRDRSSYEQYF.

Here the CDR3 DNA reads TGCGCCAGCAGTGACGGACTAGCGGGGCGCACAGATACGCAGTATTTT. It yields the protein CASSDGLAGRTDTQYF. The chain uses TRBV10-2 and TRBJ2-3, with 12 nucleotides matching TRBD2. Unmatched junction bases numbered 2, after V lost 3 bases and J lost 1 base. Germline-derived CDR1 and CDR2 are WSHSY and SAAADI. This CDR3 contains 16 residues.

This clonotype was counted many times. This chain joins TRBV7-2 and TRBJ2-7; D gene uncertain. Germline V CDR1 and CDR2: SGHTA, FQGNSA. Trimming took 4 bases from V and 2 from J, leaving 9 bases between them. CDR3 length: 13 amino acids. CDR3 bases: TGTGCCAGCAGCTCGCGGATAACCTACGAGCAGTACTTC. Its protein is CASSSRITYEQYF.

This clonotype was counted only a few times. This CDR3 reads CASSPGTENSPLHF. Written as DNA, the CDR3 is TGTGCCAGCAGTCCCGGGACGGAAAATTCACCCCTCCACTTT. The chain joins TRBV6-4 to TRBJ1-6, with D maybe TRBD1 (5 bases). The CDR3 runs to 14 residues. V was cut by 5 bases and J by 7 bases, with 12 bases left in between. Germline CDR1 is MRHNA and CDR2 is SNTAGT.

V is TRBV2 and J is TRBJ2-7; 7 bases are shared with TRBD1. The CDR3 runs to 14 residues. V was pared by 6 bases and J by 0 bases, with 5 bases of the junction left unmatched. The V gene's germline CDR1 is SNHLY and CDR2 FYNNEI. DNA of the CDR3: TGTGCCAGCAGGCCGGGACAGAGCTCCTACGAGCAGTACTTC. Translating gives CASRPGQSSYEQYF.

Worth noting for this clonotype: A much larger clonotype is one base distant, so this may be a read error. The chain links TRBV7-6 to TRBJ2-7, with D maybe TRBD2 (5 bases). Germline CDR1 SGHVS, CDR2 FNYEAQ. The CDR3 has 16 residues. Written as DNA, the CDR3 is TGTGCCAGCAGCTACGAGACGCCGGACCTTGACTACGAGGAGTACTTC. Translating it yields CASSYETPDLDYEEYF.

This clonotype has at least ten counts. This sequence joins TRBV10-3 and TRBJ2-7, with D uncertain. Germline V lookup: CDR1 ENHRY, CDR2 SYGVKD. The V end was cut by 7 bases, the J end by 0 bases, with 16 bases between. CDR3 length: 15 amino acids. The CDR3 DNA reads TGTGCCATCACCGCTTTTTCGGAGAACTCCTACGAGCAGTACTTC. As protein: CAITAFSENSYEQYF.

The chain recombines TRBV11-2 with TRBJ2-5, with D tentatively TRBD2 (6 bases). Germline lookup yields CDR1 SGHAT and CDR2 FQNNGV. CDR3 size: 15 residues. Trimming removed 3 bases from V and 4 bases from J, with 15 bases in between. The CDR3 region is CASSLATSKGETQYF. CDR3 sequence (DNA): TGTGCCAGCAGCTTGGCCACTAGCAAAGGAGAGACCCAGTACTTC.

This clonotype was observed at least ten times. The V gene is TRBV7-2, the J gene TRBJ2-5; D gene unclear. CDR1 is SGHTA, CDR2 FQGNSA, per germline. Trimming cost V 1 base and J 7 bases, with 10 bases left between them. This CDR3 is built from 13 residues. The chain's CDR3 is CASSLGRGGTQYF. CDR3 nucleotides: TGTGCCAGCAGCTTAGGACGAGGCGGGACCCAGTACTTC.

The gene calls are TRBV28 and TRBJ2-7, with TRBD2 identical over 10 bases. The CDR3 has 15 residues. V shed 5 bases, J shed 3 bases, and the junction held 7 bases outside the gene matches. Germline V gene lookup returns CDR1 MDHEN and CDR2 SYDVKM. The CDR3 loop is CASSTWTSGGYEQYF. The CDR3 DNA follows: TGTGCCAGCAGTACCTGGACTAGCGGAGGCTACGAGCAGTACTTC.

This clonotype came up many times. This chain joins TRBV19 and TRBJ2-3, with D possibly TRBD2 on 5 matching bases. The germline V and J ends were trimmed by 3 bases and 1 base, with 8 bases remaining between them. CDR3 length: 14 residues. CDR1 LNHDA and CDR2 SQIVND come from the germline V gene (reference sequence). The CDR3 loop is CASSMKRGTDTQYF. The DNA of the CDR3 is TGTGCCAGTAGTATGAAGAGGGGCACAGATACGCAGTATTTT. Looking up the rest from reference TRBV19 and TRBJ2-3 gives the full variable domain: DGGITQSPKYLFRKEGQNVTLSCEQNLNHDAMYWYRQDPGQGLRLIYYSQIVNDFQKGDIAEGYSVSREKKESFPLTVTSAQKNPTAFYLCASSMKRGTDTQYFGPGTRLTVL.

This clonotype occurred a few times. The CDR3 bases are TGCAGTGCTGACCACCCGAGGGGTGCCAAAAACATTCAGTACTTC. It specifies CSADHPRGAKNIQYF. The chain links TRBV20-1 to TRBJ2-4; D is possibly TRBD1 or TRBD2 (5 bases each). The CDR3 loop spans 15 amino acids. V was cut by 5 bases and J by 1 base, with 15 bases left in between. CDR1 DFQATT and CDR2 SNEGSKA come from the germline V gene (reference sequence).

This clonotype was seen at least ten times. The CDR3 region has the DNA TGTGCCAGCAGTCGGGACAGTAATTCACCCCTCCACTTT. Protein product: CASSRDSNSPLHF. V gene TRBV12-3 or TRBV12-4 combines with J gene TRBJ1-6; TRBD1 matches 7 bases. Trimming at V came to 5 bases and at J to 6 bases, leaving 1 base not matched to a gene. The CDR3 has 13 residues.

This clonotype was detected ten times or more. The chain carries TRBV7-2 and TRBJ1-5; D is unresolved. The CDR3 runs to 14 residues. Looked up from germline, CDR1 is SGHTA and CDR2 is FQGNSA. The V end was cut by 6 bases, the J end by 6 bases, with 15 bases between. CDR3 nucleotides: TGTGCCAGCAGTACCCCTGGCCGTCGTCAGCCCCAGCATTTT. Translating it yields CASSTPGRRQPQHF.

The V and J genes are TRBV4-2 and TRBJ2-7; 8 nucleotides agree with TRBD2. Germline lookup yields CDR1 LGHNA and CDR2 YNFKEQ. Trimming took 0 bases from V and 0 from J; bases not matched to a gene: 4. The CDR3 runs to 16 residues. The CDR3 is CASSQDTGGTSYEQYF. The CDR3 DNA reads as TGTGCCAGCAGCCAAGATACGGGGGGGACCTCCTACGAGCAGTACTTC.

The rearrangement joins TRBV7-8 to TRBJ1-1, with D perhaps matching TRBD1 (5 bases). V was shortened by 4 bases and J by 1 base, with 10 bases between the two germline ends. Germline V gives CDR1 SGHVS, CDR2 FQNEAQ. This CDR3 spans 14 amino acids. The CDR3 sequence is CASSSQGRNTEAFF. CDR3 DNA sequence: TGTGCCAGCAGCTCTCAGGGACGGAACACTGAAGCTTTCTTT. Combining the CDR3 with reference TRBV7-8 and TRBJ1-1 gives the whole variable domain GAGVSQSPRYKVAKRGQDVALRCDPISGHVSLFWYQQALGQGPEFLTYFQNEAQLDKSGLPSDRFFAERPEGSVSTLKIQRTQQEDSAVYLCASSSQGRNTEAFFGQGTRLTVV.

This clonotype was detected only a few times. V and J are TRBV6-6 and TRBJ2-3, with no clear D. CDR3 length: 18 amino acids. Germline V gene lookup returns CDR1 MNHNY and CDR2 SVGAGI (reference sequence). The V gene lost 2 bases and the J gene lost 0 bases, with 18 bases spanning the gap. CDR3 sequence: CASSYGVTAKPSTDTQYF. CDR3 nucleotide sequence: TGTGCCAGCAGTTACGGGGTCACAGCAAAACCTAGCACAGATACGCAGTATTTT.

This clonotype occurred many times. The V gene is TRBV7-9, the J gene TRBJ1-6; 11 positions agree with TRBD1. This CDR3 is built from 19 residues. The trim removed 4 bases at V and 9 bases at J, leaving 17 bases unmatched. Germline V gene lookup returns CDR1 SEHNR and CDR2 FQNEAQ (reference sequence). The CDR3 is CASSSPHTPGQGEISPLHF. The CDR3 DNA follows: TGTGCCAGCAGCTCCCCTCATACGCCGGGACAGGGGGAAATTTCACCCCTCCACTTT.

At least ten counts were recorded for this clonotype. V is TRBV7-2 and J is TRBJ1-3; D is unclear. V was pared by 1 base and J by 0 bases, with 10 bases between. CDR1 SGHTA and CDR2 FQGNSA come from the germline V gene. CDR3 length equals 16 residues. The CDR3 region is CASSLVGRSSGNTIYF. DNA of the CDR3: TGTGCCAGCAGCTTAGTCGGCAGGAGCTCTGGAAACACCATATATTTT.

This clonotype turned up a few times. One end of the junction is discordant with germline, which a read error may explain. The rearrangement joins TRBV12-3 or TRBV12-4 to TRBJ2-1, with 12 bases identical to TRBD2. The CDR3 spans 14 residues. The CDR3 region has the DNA TGTGCCAGCACTTTAGGACTAGCGGGAAATGAGCAGTTCTTC. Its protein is CASTLGLAGNEQFF.